The 27 T cell receptor beta chains below all came from one sample that was sequenced in a study of T-cell reconstitution after alpha-beta-depleted transplantation in children. TCRbeta library construction was performed incorporating unique molecular identifiers. Each CDR3 protein is one row after TCRdb ran MiXCR on the PCR reads. The table lists approximately 400,000 distinct CDR3 sequences, about a tenth of them singletons. The specimen was PBMCs from the stem cell graft donor, collected from the stem cell graft. These receptors all come from a human donor who donated a stem cell graft to a child with acute myeloid leukemia.

This clonotype has at least ten counts. The chain is built from TRBV27 and TRBJ2-3; unclear D gene. There are 12 residues in the CDR3. V was clipped by 6 bases and J by 3 bases, with 7 bases between them. The germline V gene encodes CDR1 MNHEY and CDR2 SMNVEV (reference sequence). CDR3 nucleotide sequence: TGTGCCAGCAGCATCACTACAGATACGCAGTATTTT. It codes for CASSITTDTQYF.

This clonotype was counted a few times. J is TRBJ2-1 and V is TRBV5-1; 7 nucleotides agree with TRBD2. Germline V gene sequence: CDR1 SGHRS, CDR2 YFSETQ. The junction had 12 bases not matched to a gene; V was cut back by 2 bases and J by 10 bases. The CDR3 covers 15 residues. The CDR3 bases are TGCGCCAGCAGCTTTACAGCGGGATGGGGTCGGGAGCAGTTCTTC. Protein sequence: CASSFTAGWGREQFF.

This clonotype was counted a few times. The chain joins TRBV5-1 to TRBJ1-2, with D hard to call. This CDR3 comprises 14 residues. Per the germline V gene, CDR1 is SGHRS and CDR2 is YFSETQ. Trimming left V 0 bases short and J 1 base short, with 7 bases between. CDR3 in amino acids: CASSLEVYNYGYTF. Here the CDR3 DNA reads TGCGCCAGCAGCTTGGAGGTCTATAACTATGGCTACACCTTC.

This clonotype was recorded a few times. The chain is built from TRBV7-2 and TRBJ1-6, with D possibly TRBD1 on 6 matching bases. The germline V gene has CDR1 SGHTA and CDR2 FQGNSA. Trimming removed 7 bases from V and 6 bases from J, with 10 bases in between. This CDR3 region has 13 residues. The CDR3 here is CASTGALNSPLHF. The CDR3 coding sequence is TGTGCCAGCACGGGGGCGCTTAATTCACCCCTCCACTTT. Full variable domain (missing parts from reference TRBV7-2 and TRBJ1-6): GAGVSQSPSNKVTEKGKDVELRCDPISGHTALYWYRQSLGQGLEFLIYFQGNSAPDKSGLPSDRFSAERTGGSVSTLTIQRTQQEDSAVYLCASTGALNSPLHFGNGTRLTVT.

This clonotype was recorded at least ten times. V and J are TRBV25-1 and TRBJ2-5, with TRBD1 as a possible D gene (5 bases). Germline CDR1 and CDR2: MGHDK and SYGVNS. Deletions cut 6 bases from V and 4 bases from J, with 6 bases between. The CDR3 is 11 amino acids. For the CDR3, the DNA is TGTGCCAGCAGCGACAGAGAGACCCAGTACTTC. Translation: CASSDRETQYF.

This clonotype appeared a few times. The chain has TRBV29-1 and TRBJ2-7; D unclear. Germline V gene sequence: CDR1 SQVTM, CDR2 ANQGSEA. This CDR3 is 10 amino acids long. Trimming left V 4 bases short and J 3 bases short, with 4 bases between. The CDR3 DNA follows: TGCAGCGTTGGTGACTACGAGCAGTACTTC. Translating it yields CSVGDYEQYF.

The sample holds many counts of this clonotype. This chain connects TRBV12-3 or TRBV12-4 to TRBJ2-7, with TRBD1 matching 7 bases. The V gene end was trimmed by 6 bases and the J gene end by 2 bases; junction bases not matched to a gene: 7. This CDR3 is 14 amino acids long. This CDR3 is CASSRDRQTYEQYF. The CDR3 DNA reads TGTGCCAGCAGCCGGGACAGACAAACCTACGAGCAGTACTTC.

The sample holds a few counts of this clonotype. V and J are TRBV29-1 and TRBJ2-7; 7 positions agree with TRBD1. The CDR3 length is 13 residues. V lost 2 bases to trimming and J lost 6 bases; unmatched junction nucleotides: 7. CDR1 is SQVTM and CDR2 is ANQGSEA in the germline V gene. CDR3 sequence: CSVEQGVEGEQYF. The DNA for the CDR3 is TGCAGCGTTGAACAGGGGGTTGAGGGCGAGCAGTACTTC.

In its sample, this clonotype was seen a few times. The chain employs TRBV5-1 and TRBJ2-7, with 9 bases lining up with TRBD2. Germline CDR1 SGHRS, CDR2 YFSETQ. With V trimmed by 4 bases and J by 7 bases, 18 bases remained unmatched. There are 17 residues in the CDR3. For the CDR3, the DNA is TGCGCCAGCAGCCCGGGTCTTGGGGCTAGCGGGAAGTTAGAGCAGTACTTC. Translated, it gives CASSPGLGASGKLEQYF.

This clonotype was seen only a few times. The rearrangement joins TRBV19 to TRBJ2-7; 12 nucleotides agree with TRBD2. Per the germline V gene, CDR1 is LNHDA and CDR2 is SQIVND (reference sequence). This CDR3 is 15 amino acids long. Trimming cost V 4 bases and J 4 bases; bases outside gene matches: 5. CDR3 DNA sequence: TGTGCCAGTAGTACCCTCGGGACTAGCGGGTACGAGCAGTACTTC. It specifies CASSTLGTSGYEQYF.

The chain carries TRBV7-2 and TRBJ1-1; D may be TRBD1 (6 bases). The CDR3 is made up of 14 amino acids. CDR1 is SGHTA, CDR2 FQGNSA, per germline. Trimming removed 6 bases at V and 5 bases at J, with 16 bases between. CDR3 DNA: TGTGCCAGCAGTTACACAGGGAGGTGGACTGAAGCTTTCTTT. This sequence encodes CASSYTGRWTEAFF.

This clonotype was picked up a small number of times. The chain uses TRBV5-1 and TRBJ2-3, with 12 positions matching TRBD1. This CDR3 is built from 15 residues. The germline V gene has CDR1 SGHRS and CDR2 YFSETQ. The trim removed 3 bases at V and 4 bases at J, leaving 3 bases unmatched. The CDR3 is CASSWGQGAADTQYF. The CDR3 nucleotides read TGCGCCAGCAGCTGGGGACAGGGGGCCGCAGATACGCAGTATTTT.

The chain employs TRBV27 and TRBJ2-3, with no clear D. With 4 bases removed from V and 8 bases from J, the gap between germline ends came to 13 bases. CDR1 is MNHEY and CDR2 is SMNVEV in the germline V gene (reference sequence). This CDR3 is built from 13 residues. CDR3 coding DNA: TGTGCCAGCAGTTGGGCTCGCCCGGGTACGCAGTATTTT. As protein: CASSWARPGTQYF.

In the case of this clonotype: A clone one base away is much larger, so this may be a read error. This rearrangement joins TRBV29-1 to TRBJ2-4, with a possible D match to TRBD2 (6 bases). This CDR3 is 14 amino acids long. CDR1 and CDR2 (germline): SQVTM, ANQGSEA. The CDR3 here is CSGGDQGAKNSQYF. The DNA for the CDR3 is TGCAGCGGGGGGGATCAGGGAGCCAAAAACAGTCAGTACTTC.

This clonotype has a count of ten or more. The V and J genes are TRBV5-1 and TRBJ2-1; D call uncertain. Germline V gene data show CDR1 as SGHRS and CDR2 as YFSETQ. V lost 0 bases and J 0 bases, leaving 10 bases between the germline ends. The CDR3 has 16 residues. The CDR3, as DNA: TGCGCCAGCAGCTTGGGAGGCCGAAGCTCCTACAATGAGCAGTTCTTC. Protein sequence: CASSLGGRSSYNEQFF.

This clonotype was found a few times. This chain links TRBV25-1 with TRBJ1-1, with 11 bases identical to TRBD1. CDR3 length: 17 residues. The trim removed 5 bases at V and 3 bases at J, leaving 11 bases unmatched. Germline V gives CDR1 MGHDK, CDR2 SYGVNS. CDR3 residues: CASSSLGTGGRDTEAFF. The DNA of the CDR3 is TGTGCCAGCAGTTCCCTGGGGACAGGGGGAAGGGACACTGAAGCTTTCTTT.

This clonotype appeared many times. CDR3 DNA sequence: TGTGCCAGCTCACATCCTATCGGCGAGCAGTACTTC. Translated, it gives CASSHPIGEQYF. This chain uses TRBV18 with TRBJ2-7; D ambiguous. Looked up from germline, CDR1 is KGHSH and CDR2 is LQKENI. Trimming left V 4 bases short and J 6 bases short, with 10 bases between. The CDR3 length is 12 residues.

The chain employs TRBV4-1 and TRBJ1-1; D ambiguous. Germline lookup yields CDR1 MGHRA and CDR2 YSYEKL. The ends were cut back, 0 bases at V and 0 bases at J, with 11 bases in the middle. The length of the CDR3 is 16 residues. In nucleotides, the CDR3 is TGCGCCAGCAGCCAAGAGTCTTTCGTAGTGAACACTGAAGCTTTCTTT. This codes for CASSQESFVVNTEAFF.

This rearrangement joins TRBV29-1 to TRBJ2-3; possibly TRBD1 for D (6 bases). Trimming removed 0 bases at V and 4 bases at J, with 20 bases between. CDR1 SQVTM and CDR2 ANQGSEA come from the germline V gene. This CDR3 comprises 17 residues. The CDR3 region has the DNA TGCAGCGTTGAAGAAGGCGGTAGGACAGTGTGGCCAGATACGCAGTATTTT. Translating gives CSVEEGGRTVWPDTQYF.

The chain couples TRBV29-1 to TRBJ2-3, with 7 positions matching TRBD1. Germline loops: CDR1 SQVTM, CDR2 ANQGSEA. V dropped 7 bases and J dropped 8; count of bases not matched to a gene: 12. CDR3 length equals 13 residues. The CDR3 here is CSGRRQGNLTQYF. CDR3 DNA: TGCAGCGGCCGAAGACAGGGAAATCTTACGCAGTATTTT.

This clonotype was seen ten or more times. The chain links TRBV5-1 to TRBJ2-5; D may be TRBD1 or TRBD2 (6 bases each). The CDR3 is 14 amino acids. CDR1 and CDR2 from the germline V gene are SGHRS and YFSETQ. Trimming shortened V by 2 bases and J by 5 bases, and 13 bases separated the two germline ends. CDR3 DNA sequence: TGCGCCAGCAGCTTCGGACAGACTAGGGAGACCCAGTACTTC. Its translation: CASSFGQTRETQYF.

The chain couples TRBV12-3 or TRBV12-4 to TRBJ2-3; unclear D gene. V lost 6 bases, J lost 0 bases, and 13 bases lay in between. There are 15 residues in the CDR3. CDR3 loop: CASSTQATSTDTQYF. CDR3 DNA: TGTGCCAGCAGCACCCAAGCGACTAGCACAGATACGCAGTATTTT.

The rearrangement uses TRBV20-1 and TRBJ2-2; 10 bases line up with TRBD1. The V segment lost 3 bases and the J segment 6 bases; nucleotides outside the gene matches: 7. The CDR3 length is 15 residues. Germline lookup yields CDR1 DFQATT and CDR2 SNEGSKA (reference sequence). The CDR3 protein is CSASWGQGSPGELFF. DNA for the CDR3: TGCAGTGCTAGTTGGGGACAGGGGTCTCCCGGGGAGCTGTTTTTT.

The chain combines TRBV5-1 with TRBJ1-2; 10 bases map to TRBD1. CDR3 length equals 14 residues. Germline V CDR1 and CDR2: SGHRS, YFSETQ. V lost 4 bases to trimming and J lost 2 bases; unmatched junction nucleotides: 2. CDR3 in DNA: TGCGCCAGCAGCGGACAGGGGGGAAACTATGGCTACACCTTC. It codes for CASSGQGGNYGYTF.

This clonotype was recorded a few times. The chain recombines TRBV27 with TRBJ1-2; 10 bases are a match to TRBD1. The CDR3 has 14 residues. Losses at the gene ends were 4 bases for V and 7 bases for J; bases not matched to a gene: 6. Germline-derived CDR1 and CDR2 are MNHEY and SMNVEV (reference sequence). The CDR3 spells CASSSRDRGSGYTF. The CDR3 nucleotides read TGTGCCAGCAGTTCCCGGGACAGGGGTTCTGGCTACACCTTC.

The gene calls are TRBV30 and TRBJ2-2; 8 positions agree with TRBD1. J was trimmed by 8 bases and V by 4 bases; bases with no gene match: 6. The CDR3 has 13 amino acids. Germline loops: CDR1 GTSNPN, CDR2 SVGIG (reference sequence). CDR3 in DNA: TGTGCCTGGAAGGACAGGGTGGCTGGGGAGCTGTTTTTT. It translates to CAWKDRVAGELFF.

This clonotype was found a few times. The chain links TRBV5-1 to TRBJ2-7; D possibly uses TRBD1 or TRBD2 (5 bases each). Trimming cost V 0 bases and J 2 bases, with 9 bases left between them. There are 14 residues in the CDR3. Germline loops: CDR1 SGHRS, CDR2 YFSETQ. The CDR3 DNA is TGCGCCAGCAGCTTGGGGGGGACCCCCTACGAGCAGTACTTC. It codes for CASSLGGTPYEQYF.